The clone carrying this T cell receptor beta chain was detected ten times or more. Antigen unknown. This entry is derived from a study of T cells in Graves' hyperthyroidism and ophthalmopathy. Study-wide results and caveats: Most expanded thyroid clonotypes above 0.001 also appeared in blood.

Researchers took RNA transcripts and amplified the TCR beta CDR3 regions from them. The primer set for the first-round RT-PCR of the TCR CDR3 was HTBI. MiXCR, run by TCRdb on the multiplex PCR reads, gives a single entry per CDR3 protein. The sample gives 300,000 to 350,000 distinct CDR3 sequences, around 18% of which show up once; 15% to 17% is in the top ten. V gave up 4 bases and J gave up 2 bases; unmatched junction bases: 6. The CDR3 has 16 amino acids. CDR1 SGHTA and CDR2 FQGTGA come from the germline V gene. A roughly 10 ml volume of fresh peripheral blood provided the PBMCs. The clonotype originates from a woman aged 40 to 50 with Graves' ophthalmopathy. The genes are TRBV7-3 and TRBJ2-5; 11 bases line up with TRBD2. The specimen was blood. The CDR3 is CASSSGTSGIQETQYF. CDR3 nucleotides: TGTGCCAGCAGCTCCGGGACTAGCGGTATTCAAGAGACCCAGTACTTC. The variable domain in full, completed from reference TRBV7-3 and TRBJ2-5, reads GAGVSQTPSNKVTEKGKYVELRCDPISGHTALYWYRQSLGQGPEFLIYFQGTGAADDSGLPNDRFFAVRPEGSVSTLKIQRTERGDSAVYLCASSSGTSGIQETQYFGPGTRLLVL.